The present T cell receptor beta chain was sequenced within a study of blood T cell repertoires in COVID-19. Unmatched junction bases numbered 17, after V lost 5 bases and J lost 8 bases. CDR1 PRHDT and CDR2 FYEKMQ come from the germline V gene (reference sequence). The CDR3 runs to 16 residues. This table comes from immunoSEQ multiplex PCR, and its TCRdb copy is limited to in-frame clones, with some not included. This sample carries some 150,000 clones, roughly nine tenths of them seen once, and the ten largest clones take 2% to 3%. This chain uses TRBV13 with TRBJ1-2; 7 bases are a match to TRBD1. The sequence was collected from an older woman with acute or convalescent COVID-19. The sequenced material came from peripheral blood. The CDR3 is CASSATGTARILGYTF. The CDR3 nucleotides read TGTGCCAGCAGCGCCACCGGGACAGCTAGGATACTCGGCTACACCTTC.